This is a list of T cell receptor beta chains from one sample in a study of early T cells in non-severe SARS-CoV-2 infection. TCRdb fed the 5' RACE reads into MiXCR, producing one record per CDR3 protein. The data hold 15,000 to 20,000 distinct CDR3 sequences, with around 6% observed a single time. Specimen: whole blood, collected at baseline. These receptors originate from an adult who was a healthcare worker with PCR-confirmed SARS-CoV-2 infection or an uninfected control (not recorded which). Each CDR3 is given with its conserved first and last residue. The order of the fields is J gene, V gene, D gene, clone size, CDR3 protein, CDR3 DNA. A D gene is named only where the DNA matches it firmly. Clone size appears in some rows only: once, few, many, or a class for an expanded clone.

>TRBJ2-1|TRBV7-8|TRBD2|many
CASSPDGGGYNEQFF
TGTGCCAGCAGCCCAGACGGCGGGGGGTACAATGAGCAGTTCTTC
>TRBJ1-3|TRBV4-2|.|many
CASSPPSAGNTIYF
TGTGCCAGCAGCCCCCCCTCTGCTGGAAACACCATATATTTT
>TRBJ1-6|TRBV20-1|.|many
CSAKLAGGSPLHF
TGCAGTGCTAAACTGGCTGGAGGCTCACCCCTCCACTTT
>TRBJ2-4|TRBV20-1|TRBD2|.
CSARDYLASGEKAKNIQYF
TGCAGTGCTAGAGATTATTTGGCTAGCGGGGAGAAAGCCAAAAACATTCAGTACTTC
>TRBJ1-1|TRBV20-1|.|medium-sized
CSPTGTEAFF
TGCAGCCCTACGGGCACTGAAGCTTTCTTT
>TRBJ2-7|TRBV10-3|.|many
CATLDELYEQYF
TGTGCCACCCTGGACGAACTTTACGAGCAGTACTTC
>TRBJ1-2|TRBV6-2/TRBV6-3|.|many
CASSLQEIDYGYTF
TGTGCCAGCAGCCTACAGGAGATAGACTATGGCTACACCTTC
>TRBJ2-7|TRBV10-1|.|many
CASSESLGSTYEQYF
TGCGCCAGCAGTGAGTCCTTAGGATCCACCTACGAGCAGTACTTC
>TRBJ2-1|TRBV29-1|TRBD2|many
CSVGAGLQFF
TGCAGCGTTGGAGCGGGGCTGCAGTTCTTC
>TRBJ1-1|TRBV6-2/TRBV6-3|.|many
CATAEGIFAEAFF
TGTGCCACGGCCGAGGGGATTTTCGCTGAAGCTTTCTTT
>TRBJ1-2|TRBV19|.|many
CASRKDTDYYGYTF
TGTGCCAGTAGGAAGGACACGGACTACTATGGCTACACCTTC
>TRBJ1-6|TRBV4-1|TRBD1|many
CASSQAGQPNSPLHF
TGCGCCAGCAGCCAGGCGGGACAGCCGAATTCACCCCTCCACTTT
>TRBJ2-7|TRBV12-3/TRBV12-4|.|many
CASSLTGSHEQYF
TGTGCCAGCAGTTTAACGGGATCCCACGAGCAGTACTTC
>TRBJ2-5|TRBV11-2|.|medium-sized
CASSPTEDRETQYF
TGTGCCAGCAGCCCCACGGAGGATCGAGAGACCCAGTACTTC
>TRBJ2-3|TRBV7-8|.|many
CASSFQEGQTTQYF
TGTGCCAGCAGCTTCCAAGAGGGTCAGACTACGCAGTATTTT
>TRBJ2-5|TRBV11-2|.|many
CASSARQAETQYF
TGTGCCAGCAGCGCCCGCCAGGCCGAGACCCAGTACTTC
>TRBJ2-3|TRBV7-9|TRBD2|.
CASMAGRGGATQYF
TGTGCCAGTATGGCGGGGAGGGGAGGAGCTACGCAGTATTTT
>TRBJ2-1|TRBV20-1|.|many
CSATGPNPDNEQFF
TGCAGTGCTACCGGGCCAAACCCCGACAATGAGCAGTTCTTC
>TRBJ1-5|TRBV5-5|TRBD1|.
CASSSGTGGNQPQHF
TGTGCCAGCAGCTCAGGGACAGGGGGAAATCAGCCCCAGCATTTT
>TRBJ2-1|TRBV6-2/TRBV6-3|.|many
CASSYSMDRAGEQFF
TGTGCCAGCAGTTACTCTATGGACCGGGCAGGTGAGCAGTTCTTC
>TRBJ1-1|TRBV18|.|medium-sized
CASSPQGNTEAFF
TGTGCCAGCTCTCCTCAGGGGAACACTGAAGCTTTCTTT
>TRBJ2-5|TRBV20-1|.|many
CSARDGREVGETQYF
TGCAGTGCTAGAGACGGCAGGGAGGTAGGAGAGACCCAGTACTTC
>TRBJ1-1|TRBV7-8|.|.
CASSGRDGGEAFF
TGTGCCAGCAGCGGGCGGGACGGAGGAGAAGCTTTCTTT
>TRBJ2-1|TRBV6-6|.|.
CASSYSTRGDEQFF
TGTGCCAGCAGTTACTCGACCAGGGGCGATGAGCAGTTCTTC
>TRBJ2-7|TRBV20-1|TRBD2|.
CSARVLSGPSGEQYF
TGCAGTGCTAGAGTTCTTAGCGGGCCGTCTGGGGAGCAGTACTTC
>TRBJ2-1|TRBV11-2|.|few
CASSLGYSRHSFF
TGTGCCAGCAGCTTGGGCTATTCCCGCCATTCGTTCTTC
>TRBJ2-2|TRBV6-4|.|medium-sized
CASSVSRASGTGELFF
TGTGCCAGCAGTGTCAGCAGGGCAAGCGGCACCGGGGAGCTGTTTTTT
>TRBJ1-5|TRBV20-1|.|many
CSARIRSGQPQHF
TGCAGTGCTAGGATCAGGTCAGGGCAGCCCCAGCATTTT